These 4 T cell receptor beta chains were all obtained from the same sample, sequenced in a study of OX40 agonist ivuxolimab in advanced cancers. Method: immunoSEQ multiplex PCR; TCRdb's copy keeps in-frame clones and lacks some. The sample includes 50,000 or so clones, approximately 87% of them seen just once. The sequencing here drew on CD4+ or CD8+ T cells sorted from blood, taken in a trial of the OX40 agonist ivuxolimab. These receptors came from an adult with an advanced solid tumor such as melanoma, head and neck, liver or kidney cancer.

The rearrangement links TRBV6-5 to TRBJ2-1, with D perhaps TRBD1 (6 bases). V was cut by 4 bases and J by 1 base, with 14 bases left in between. CDR1 is MNHEY and CDR2 is SVGAGI in the germline V gene. The CDR3 loop spans 16 amino acids. The CDR3 loop is CASSSAGVPSYNEQFF. CDR3 sequence (DNA): TGTGCCAGCAGTTCCGCAGGGGTCCCGTCCTACAATGAGCAGTTCTTC.

The V and J genes are TRBV6-1 and TRBJ1-1, with TRBD1 identical over 7 bases. The germline V gene has CDR1 MNHNS and CDR2 SASEGT. The CDR3 contains 13 residues. J was trimmed by 0 bases and V by 8 bases; bases with no gene match: 3. The CDR3, as DNA: TGTGCCAGCGGGGGACAGATGAACACTGAAGCTTTCTTT. Translating gives CASGGQMNTEAFF.

This chain connects TRBV7-2 to TRBJ1-2, with a weak D call TRBD1 (5 bases). V dropped 2 bases and J dropped 4 bases, with 20 bases sitting between them. Germline CDR1 is SGHTA and CDR2 is FQGNSA. The CDR3 loop spans 17 amino acids. The CDR3 region has the DNA TGTGCCAGCAGCTTACTCGGTACGGCCCACCAGGGCTATGGCTACACCTTC. Protein product: CASSLLGTAHQGYGYTF.

The V and J genes are TRBV6-5 and TRBJ2-3; 7 bases agree with TRBD1. V gave up 5 bases and J gave up 7 bases; unmatched junction bases: 9. The CDR3 has 14 amino acids. The germline V gene has CDR1 MNHEY and CDR2 SVGAGI. This CDR3 reads CASSPRQGLNTQYF. Written as DNA, the CDR3 is TGTGCCAGCAGTCCGCGACAGGGCCTGAATACGCAGTATTTT.